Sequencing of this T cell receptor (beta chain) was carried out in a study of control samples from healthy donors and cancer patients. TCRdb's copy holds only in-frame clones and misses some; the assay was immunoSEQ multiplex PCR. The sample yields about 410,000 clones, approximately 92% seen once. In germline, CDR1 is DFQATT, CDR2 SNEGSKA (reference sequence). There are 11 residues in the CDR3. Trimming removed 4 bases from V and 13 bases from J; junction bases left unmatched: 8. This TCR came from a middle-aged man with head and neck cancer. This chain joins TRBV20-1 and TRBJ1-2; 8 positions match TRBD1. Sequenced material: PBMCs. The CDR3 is CSATGGSQGTF. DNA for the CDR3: TGCAGTGCTACAGGGGGCTCTCAGGGCACCTTC.